This section outlines one TCR beta chain sequence together with its context. Its antigen is not known. These data belong to a study of T cell repertoires in cytomegalovirus infection. Study-level background: Both a matching HLA type and CMV infection were indicated by public TCR beta signatures. The study, taken as a whole, reports: HLA-C-restricted CMV clonotypes gave the most frequent clonotype in two of eight donors.

V lost 6 bases and J 4 bases, leaving 16 bases between the germline ends. This CDR3 comprises 15 residues. Germline lookup yields CDR1 MNHNS and CDR2 SASEGT. TCRdb fed the reads into MiXCR, producing one record per CDR3 protein. Among roughly 500,000 distinct CDR3 sequences listed, approximately 46% were seen once. The clonotype originates from a human donor in good health (CMV status not recorded). Some clones in this sample may be carry-over from other donors' samples. This sample comprised cultured PBMCs, obtained from culture after CMV antigen stimulation. The V gene is TRBV6-1, the J gene TRBJ1-3; D not certain. DNA of the CDR3: TGTGCCAGCAGAGCCAGAGATCCAGGAGGAAACACCATATATTTT. Its translation is CASRARDPGGNTIYF.